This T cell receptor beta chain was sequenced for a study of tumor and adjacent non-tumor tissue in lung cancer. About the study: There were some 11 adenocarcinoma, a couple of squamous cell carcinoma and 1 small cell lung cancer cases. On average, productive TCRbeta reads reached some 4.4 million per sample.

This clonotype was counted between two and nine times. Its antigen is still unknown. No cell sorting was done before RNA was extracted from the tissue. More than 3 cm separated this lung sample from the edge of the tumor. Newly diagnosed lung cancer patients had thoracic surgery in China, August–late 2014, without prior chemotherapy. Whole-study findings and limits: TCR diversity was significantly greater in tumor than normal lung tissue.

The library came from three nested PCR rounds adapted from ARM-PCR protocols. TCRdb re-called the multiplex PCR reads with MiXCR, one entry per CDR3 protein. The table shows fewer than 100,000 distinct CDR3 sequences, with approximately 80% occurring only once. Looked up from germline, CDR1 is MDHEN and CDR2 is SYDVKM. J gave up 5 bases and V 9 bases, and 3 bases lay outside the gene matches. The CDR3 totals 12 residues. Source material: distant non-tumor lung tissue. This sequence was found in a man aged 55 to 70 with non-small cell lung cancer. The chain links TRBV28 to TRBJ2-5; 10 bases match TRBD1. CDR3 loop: CASLTGGETQYF. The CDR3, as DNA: TGTGCCAGTTTGACAGGGGGCGAGACCCAGTACTTC.